These T cell receptor beta chains were read from a single sample in a study of T cell responses to AZD1222 COVID-19 vaccine. Produced via immunoSEQ multiplex PCR; TCRdb's table is partial and in-frame only. Seen here are under 170,000 clones, 94% observed once, and the top ten hold roughly 1.3%. The sample was peripheral blood, taken on day 0 of AZD1222 vaccination. The receptors here all came from an adult in good health. CDR3s include the opening cysteine and the closing phenylalanine or tryptophan. Each record gives: V gene, J gene, D gene, clone size, CDR3 DNA, CDR3 protein. D genes are given only for firm matches. Rows give clone size only sometimes, using once, few, many, or a class for an expanded clone.

V: TRBV29-1; J: TRBJ1-3; D: .; size: .; DNA: TGCAGCGTTGTAGTGGATGCGGCTGGAAACACCATATATTTT; CDR3: CSVVVDAAGNTIYF
V: TRBV19; J: TRBJ1-1; D: .; size: .; DNA: TGTGCCAGCTTCTCCGGGGGCACTGAAGCTTTCTTT; CDR3: CASFSGGTEAFF
V: TRBV12-3/TRBV12-4; J: TRBJ2-5; D: TRBD2; size: .; DNA: TGTGCCAGCAGCCCGAGCGGGGGGGAGGCCCAGTACTTC; CDR3: CASSPSGGEAQYF
V: TRBV27; J: TRBJ2-3; D: .; size: .; DNA: TGTGCCAGCACCGAGGGGGTTAGCACAGATACGCAGTATTTT; CDR3: CASTEGVSTDTQYF
V: TRBV6-4; J: TRBJ2-3; D: .; size: .; DNA: TGTGCCAGCAGGGACGGACCTAGCACAGATACGCAGTATTTT; CDR3: CASRDGPSTDTQYF
V: TRBV21-1; J: TRBJ1-2; D: .; size: .; DNA: TGTGCCAGCAGCAAAAAGGAAAGGGTTGGTGGCTACACCTTC; CDR3: CASSKKERVGGYTF
V: TRBV4-1; J: TRBJ2-1; D: TRBD2; size: .; DNA: TGCGCCAGCAGCCAAGATGGCGGGAGCTACAATGAGCAGTTCTTC; CDR3: CASSQDGGSYNEQFF
V: TRBV11-2; J: TRBJ1-1; D: .; size: .; DNA: TGTGCCAGCAGCTTAGCGTCGTGGATATTAAACACTGAAGCTTTCTTT; CDR3: CASSLASWILNTEAFF
V: TRBV6-5; J: TRBJ1-5; D: .; size: .; DNA: TGTGCCAGCAGTAAGGGGTTGGGCAATCAGCCCCAGCATTTT; CDR3: CASSKGLGNQPQHF
V: TRBV19; J: TRBJ1-5; D: .; size: .; DNA: TGTGCCAGTAGTATCGGCAGATATCAGCCCCAGCATTTT; CDR3: CASSIGRYQPQHF
V: TRBV7-9; J: TRBJ2-1; D: .; size: .; DNA: TGTGCCAGCAGCTTAGTGGGACCCCCTAAACCATACAATGAGCAGTTCTTC; CDR3: CASSLVGPPKPYNEQFF
V: TRBV11-2; J: TRBJ2-1; D: .; size: .; DNA: TGTGCCAGCAGCGCCTCTATGGAGCAGGAGCAGTTCTTC; CDR3: CASSASMEQEQFF
V: TRBV24-1; J: TRBJ2-1; D: .; size: .; DNA: TGTGCCACCAGAGCAGACAGCTACAATGAGCAGTTCTTC; CDR3: CATRADSYNEQFF
V: TRBV19; J: TRBJ1-2; D: .; size: .; DNA: TGTGCCAGTAGTCGTCAGGGCCAACCCTATGGCTACACCTTC; CDR3: CASSRQGQPYGYTF
V: TRBV5-1; J: TRBJ2-2; D: TRBD1; size: once; DNA: TGCGCCAGCAGCCAACAGGGGGCTATCGGGGAGCTGTTTTTT; CDR3: CASSQQGAIGELFF
V: TRBV28; J: TRBJ1-2; D: .; size: .; DNA: TGTGCCAGCAGTTTAATCGGACACGTTGGCTACACCTTC; CDR3: CASSLIGHVGYTF
V: TRBV5-1; J: TRBJ1-6; D: .; size: .; DNA: TGCGCCAGCAGCTACGACAGCTATAATTCACCCCTCCACTTT; CDR3: CASSYDSYNSPLHF
V: TRBV14; J: TRBJ1-6; D: .; size: .; DNA: TGTGCCAGCAGCCAAGGGGTCCTGGCAGGGTCACCCCTCCACTTT; CDR3: CASSQGVLAGSPLHF
V: TRBV5-4; J: TRBJ1-1; D: .; size: .; DNA: TGTGCCAGCAGCTCCACGGGGACGGGCATGAACACTGAAGCTTTCTTT; CDR3: CASSSTGTGMNTEAFF
V: TRBV19; J: TRBJ1-1; D: .; size: .; DNA: TGTGCCAGTAGTATAGGAGGCACTTCCAGCGCTGAAGCTTTCTTT; CDR3: CASSIGGTSSAEAFF
V: TRBV7-3; J: TRBJ1-2; D: .; size: .; DNA: TGTGCCAGCAGCTTAATTTTTTGCGGCTACACCTTC; CDR3: CASSLIFCGYTF
V: TRBV11-2; J: TRBJ2-1; D: .; size: .; DNA: TGTGCCAGCAGCTTAGCAGGCAGACCGAATGAGCAGTTCTTC; CDR3: CASSLAGRPNEQFF
V: TRBV25-1; J: TRBJ1-4; D: .; size: .; DNA: TGTGCCAGCAGTGAAGCAGTGGGGGGAGAAAAACTGTTTTTT; CDR3: CASSEAVGGEKLFF
V: TRBV28; J: TRBJ1-5; D: .; size: .; DNA: TGTGCCGGGGGGGGATTGAACAATCAGCCCCAGCATTTT; CDR3: CAGGGLNNQPQHF
V: TRBV6-7; J: TRBJ2-1; D: .; size: .; DNA: TGTGCCAGCAGTTACGTTATGTCGCCCTTCTACAATGAGCAGTTCTTC; CDR3: CASSYVMSPFYNEQFF
V: TRBV15; J: TRBJ2-5; D: TRBD1; size: .; DNA: TGTGCCACCAGCGCCGGACAGGGGGCGGTAGAGACCCAGTACTTC; CDR3: CATSAGQGAVETQYF
V: TRBV5-1; J: TRBJ2-3; D: TRBD2; size: .; DNA: TGCGCCAGCAGCCTTGGCCTAGCGGGAGTGGGAGATACGCAGTATTTT; CDR3: CASSLGLAGVGDTQYF
V: TRBV18; J: TRBJ2-6; D: .; size: .; DNA: TGTGCCAGCTCACCCGGATTCTCTGGGGCCAACGTCCTGACTTTC; CDR3: CASSPGFSGANVLTF
V: TRBV9; J: TRBJ2-5; D: TRBD2; size: .; DNA: TGTGCCAGCAGCGTAGATCCGGCGGGAGGGCAGGAGACCCAGTACTTC; CDR3: CASSVDPAGGQETQYF
V: TRBV6-1; J: TRBJ1-5; D: .; size: .; DNA: TGTGCCAGCAGTGATGGGGCCGGAAATCAGCCCCAGCATTTT; CDR3: CASSDGAGNQPQHF
V: TRBV27; J: TRBJ1-2; D: .; size: .; DNA: TGTGCCAGCTATTCGCTCTTAGGATATGGCTACACCTTC; CDR3: CASYSLLGYGYTF
V: TRBV6-4; J: TRBJ1-4; D: TRBD1; size: .; DNA: TGTGCCAGCAGTGACGACGACAGGGGGCGCGTGTTCCCTAATGAAAAACTGTTTTTT; CDR3: CASSDDDRGRVFPNEKLFF
V: TRBV29-1; J: TRBJ2-3; D: .; size: once; DNA: TGCAGCGTTGAACCAGCCGCGAGCACAGATACGCAGTATTTT; CDR3: CSVEPAASTDTQYF
V: TRBV3-1/TRBV3-2; J: TRBJ2-2; D: .; size: .; DNA: TGTGCCAGCAGCCACAGGGTTTATTACACCGGGGAGCTGTTTTTT; CDR3: CASSHRVYYTGELFF
V: TRBV5-5; J: TRBJ1-1; D: .; size: .; DNA: TGTGCCAGCAGCACTGGACCCTACCCCGCTGAAGCTTTCTTT; CDR3: CASSTGPYPAEAFF
V: TRBV5-6; J: TRBJ1-6; D: .; size: .; DNA: TGTGCCAGCAGCTTGGCCGCGAAAGGGAATGGAGGACCCCTCCACTTT; CDR3: CASSLAAKGNGGPLHF
V: TRBV5-1; J: TRBJ2-2; D: TRBD1; size: .; DNA: TGCGCCAGCAGCCCAGGGACAGCATCCAACACCGGGGAGCTGTTTTTT; CDR3: CASSPGTASNTGELFF
V: TRBV3-1/TRBV3-2; J: TRBJ2-1; D: .; size: once; DNA: TGTGCCAGCAGCCAAGTATGGAATGAGCAGTTCTTC; CDR3: CASSQVWNEQFF
V: TRBV6-2/TRBV6-3; J: TRBJ1-3; D: .; size: .; DNA: TGTGCCAGCAGCAGGCCAGGAACGAGCTCTGGAAACACCATATATTTT; CDR3: CASSRPGTSSGNTIYF
V: TRBV5-1; J: TRBJ2-2; D: .; size: .; DNA: TGCGCCAGCATCGCGGGGAACACCGGGGAGCTGTTTTTT; CDR3: CASIAGNTGELFF
V: TRBV7-2; J: TRBJ2-2; D: .; size: .; DNA: TGTGCCAGCAGCTTAGTACAGTTATCTTACGGCACCGGGGAGCTGTTTTTT; CDR3: CASSLVQLSYGTGELFF